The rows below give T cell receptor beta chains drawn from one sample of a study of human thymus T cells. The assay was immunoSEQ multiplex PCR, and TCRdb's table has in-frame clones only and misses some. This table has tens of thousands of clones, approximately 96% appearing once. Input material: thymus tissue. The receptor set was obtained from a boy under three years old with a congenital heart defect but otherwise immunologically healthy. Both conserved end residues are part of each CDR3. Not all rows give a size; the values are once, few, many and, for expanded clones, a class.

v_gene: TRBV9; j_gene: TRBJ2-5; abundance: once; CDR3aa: CASSVGRTSGGQETQYF
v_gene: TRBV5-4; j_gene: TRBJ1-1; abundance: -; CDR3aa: CASSLQGQNTEAFF
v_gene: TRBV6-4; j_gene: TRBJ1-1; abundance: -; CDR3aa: CASSEWWVDRPNTEAFF
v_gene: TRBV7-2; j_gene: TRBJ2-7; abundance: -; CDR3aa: CASSLRDTHYEQYF
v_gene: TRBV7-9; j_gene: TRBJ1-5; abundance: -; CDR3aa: CASSPDGYQPQHF
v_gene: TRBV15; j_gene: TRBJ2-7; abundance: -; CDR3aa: CATSRDDPYEQYF
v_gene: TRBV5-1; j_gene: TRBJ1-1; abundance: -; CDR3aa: CASSPGTGDRGYTEAFF
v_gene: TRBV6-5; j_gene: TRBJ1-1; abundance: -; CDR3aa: CATYTGGGNTEAFF
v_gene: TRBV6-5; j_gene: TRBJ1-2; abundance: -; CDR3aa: CASSYRDRGDYGYTF
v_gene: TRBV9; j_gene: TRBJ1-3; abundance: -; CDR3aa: CASSKTDRGSGNTIYF
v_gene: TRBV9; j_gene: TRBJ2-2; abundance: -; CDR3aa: CASSGGDRGGWNTGELFF
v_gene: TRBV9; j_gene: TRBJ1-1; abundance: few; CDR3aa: CASSPSGSTEAFF
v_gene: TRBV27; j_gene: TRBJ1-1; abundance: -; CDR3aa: CASSLSRVRRPGHMNTEAFF
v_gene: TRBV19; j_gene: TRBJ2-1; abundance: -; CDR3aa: CASRRATGATYNEQFF
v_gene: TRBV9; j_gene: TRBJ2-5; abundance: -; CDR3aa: CASSVGLQQETQYF
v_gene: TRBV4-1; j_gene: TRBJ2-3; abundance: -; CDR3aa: CASSQDSWPDTQYF
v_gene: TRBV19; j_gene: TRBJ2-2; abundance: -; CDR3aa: CASSIESGPGAGRHTGELFF